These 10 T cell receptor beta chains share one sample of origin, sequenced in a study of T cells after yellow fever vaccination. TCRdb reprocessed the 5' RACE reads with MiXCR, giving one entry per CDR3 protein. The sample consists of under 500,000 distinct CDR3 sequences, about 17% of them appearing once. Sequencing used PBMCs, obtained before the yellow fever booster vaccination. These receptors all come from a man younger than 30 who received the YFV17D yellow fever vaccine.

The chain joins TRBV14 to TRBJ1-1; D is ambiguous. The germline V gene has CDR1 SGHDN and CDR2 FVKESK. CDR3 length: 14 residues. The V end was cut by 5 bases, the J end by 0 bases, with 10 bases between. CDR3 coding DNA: TGTGCCAGCAGCGGCGCGACTCTGAACACTGAAGCTTTCTTT. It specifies CASSGATLNTEAFF.

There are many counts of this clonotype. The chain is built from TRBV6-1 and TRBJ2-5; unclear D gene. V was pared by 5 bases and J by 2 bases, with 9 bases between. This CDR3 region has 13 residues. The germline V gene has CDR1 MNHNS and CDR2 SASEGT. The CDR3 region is CASSSGFQETQYF. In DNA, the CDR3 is TGTGCCAGCAGTTCGGGCTTTCAAGAGACCCAGTACTTC.

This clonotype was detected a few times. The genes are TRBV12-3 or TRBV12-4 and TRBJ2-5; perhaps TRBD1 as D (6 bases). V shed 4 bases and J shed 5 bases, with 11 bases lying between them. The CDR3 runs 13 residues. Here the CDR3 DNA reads TGTGCCAGCAGTTCGACAGGTTACGAGACCCAGTACTTC. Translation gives CASSSTGYETQYF.

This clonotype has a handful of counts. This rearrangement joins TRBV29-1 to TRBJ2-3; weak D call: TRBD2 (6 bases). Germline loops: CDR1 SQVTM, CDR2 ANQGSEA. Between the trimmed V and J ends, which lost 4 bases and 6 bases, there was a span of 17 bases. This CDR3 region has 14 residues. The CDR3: CSVGSGTGEDTQYF. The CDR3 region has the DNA TGCAGCGTTGGGTCTGGAACGGGGGAGGATACGCAGTATTTT.

The CDR3 nucleotides read TGTGCCAGCAGTCCGTACCTGTGGACAGGGGCTCAGACAACTGAAGCTTTCTTT. Its translation is CASSPYLWTGAQTTEAFF. The chain employs TRBV12-3 or TRBV12-4 and TRBJ1-1, with 9 bases fitting TRBD1. This CDR3 has 18 residues. After removal of 5 bases from V and 5 bases from J, the junction contained 18 bases not matched to a gene.

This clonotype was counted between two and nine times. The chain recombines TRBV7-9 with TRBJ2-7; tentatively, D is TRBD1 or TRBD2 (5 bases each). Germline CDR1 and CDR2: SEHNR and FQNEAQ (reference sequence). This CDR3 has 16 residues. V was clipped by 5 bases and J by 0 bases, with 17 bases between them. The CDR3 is CASSHSTGPVSYEQYV. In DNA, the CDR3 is TGTGCCAGCAGCCATTCAACGGGACCGGTCTCCTACGAGCAGTACGTC.

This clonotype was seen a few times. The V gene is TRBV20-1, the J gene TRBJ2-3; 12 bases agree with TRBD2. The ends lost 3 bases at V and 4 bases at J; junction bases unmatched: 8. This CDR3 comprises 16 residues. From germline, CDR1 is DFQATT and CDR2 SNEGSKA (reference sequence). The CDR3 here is CSARPSSGGGADTQYF. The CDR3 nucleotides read TGCAGTGCTAGGCCTTCTAGCGGGGGGGGTGCAGATACGCAGTATTTT.

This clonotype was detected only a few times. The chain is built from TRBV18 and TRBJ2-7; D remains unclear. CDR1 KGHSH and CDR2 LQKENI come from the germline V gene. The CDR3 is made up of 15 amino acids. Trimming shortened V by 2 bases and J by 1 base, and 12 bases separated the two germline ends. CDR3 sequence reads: CASSPSSPPSYEQYF. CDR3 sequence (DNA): TGTGCCAGCTCACCATCCTCCCCGCCATCCTACGAGCAGTACTTC.

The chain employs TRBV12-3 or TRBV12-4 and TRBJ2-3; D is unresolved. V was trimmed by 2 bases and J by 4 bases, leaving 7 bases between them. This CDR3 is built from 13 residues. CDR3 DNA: TGTGCCAGCAGTTTACCCCTATCAGATACGCAGTATTTT. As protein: CASSLPLSDTQYF.

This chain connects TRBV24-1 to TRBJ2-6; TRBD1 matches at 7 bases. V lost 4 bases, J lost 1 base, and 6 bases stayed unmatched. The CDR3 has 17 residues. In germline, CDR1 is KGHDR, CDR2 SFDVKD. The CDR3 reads CATSDSTRGSGANVLTF. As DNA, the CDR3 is TGTGCCACCAGTGACTCTACCAGGGGGTCTGGGGCCAACGTCCTGACTTTC.